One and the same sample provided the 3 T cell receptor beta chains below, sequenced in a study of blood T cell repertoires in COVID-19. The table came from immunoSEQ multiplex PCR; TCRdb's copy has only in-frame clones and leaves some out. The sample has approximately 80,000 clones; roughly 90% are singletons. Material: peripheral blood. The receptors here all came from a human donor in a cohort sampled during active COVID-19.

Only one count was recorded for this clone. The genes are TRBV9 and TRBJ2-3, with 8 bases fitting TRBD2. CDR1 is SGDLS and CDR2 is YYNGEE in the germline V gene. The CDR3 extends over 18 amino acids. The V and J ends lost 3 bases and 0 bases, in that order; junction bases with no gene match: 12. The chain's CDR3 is CASSGRDGTRRSTDTQYF. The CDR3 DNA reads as TGTGCCAGCAGCGGGCGGGATGGGACTAGGCGGAGCACAGATACGCAGTATTTT.

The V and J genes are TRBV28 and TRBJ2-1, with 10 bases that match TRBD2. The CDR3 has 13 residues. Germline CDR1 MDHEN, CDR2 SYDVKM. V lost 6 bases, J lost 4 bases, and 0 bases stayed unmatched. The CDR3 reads CASRTSGYNEQFF. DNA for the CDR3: TGTGCCAGCAGGACTAGCGGGTACAATGAGCAGTTCTTC.

The CDR3 DNA is TGCAGTGCTAGTGGGGGGGACTGGAACTATGGCTACACCTTC. Its translation is CSASGGDWNYGYTF. This chain uses TRBV20-1 with TRBJ1-2; a possible D gene is TRBD1 (5 bases). The CDR3 contains 14 residues. V lost 3 bases and J lost 2, with 13 bases in between. Looked up from germline, CDR1 is DFQATT and CDR2 is SNEGSKA (reference sequence).